This TCR beta chain stems from a study of graft-versus-host responses after intestinal transplantation. For the study at large: Transplantation in recipients was multivisceral, liver-intestinal, or isolated intestinal. Anti-thymocyte globulin induction preceded roughly 3 years of tacrolimus and steroid maintenance in all recipients. Study results and caveats: GvH clonotypes were identified within recipient marrow, with a subset emerging first in ileum or blood.

V shed 3 bases and J shed 2 bases, with 11 bases lying between them. This CDR3 is 14 amino acids long. CDR1 MNHEY and CDR2 SMNVEV come from the germline V gene (reference sequence). Concerning this clone: Its matching antigen is unknown.

Libraries were prepared by immunoSEQ multiplex PCR; TCRdb keeps only in-frame clonotypes and omits some of them. Of fewer than 95,000 clones listed, 80% to 95% were seen once; the top ten hold roughly 0.36%. This TCR derives from a human donor who was the organ donor for an intestinal transplant. The chain combines TRBV27 with TRBJ2-7, with a tentative D call TRBD2 (6 bases). Specimen: unstimulated CD8+ T cells sorted from spleen or lymph node cells, collected before transplant. The CDR3 DNA reads as TGTGCCAGCAGTTTTGGCGGGGCACCCTACGAGCAGTACTTC. The encoded protein is CASSFGGAPYEQYF.